This is a list of T cell receptor beta chains from one sample in a study of blood T cell repertoires in COVID-19. The assay was immunoSEQ multiplex PCR, and TCRdb's table has in-frame clones only and misses some. The profile shows about 11,000 clones, around 71% of them singletons. Material for sequencing was peripheral blood. These receptors came from a man in his sixties with COVID-19, enrolled during active disease. The CDR3 runs from the conserved cysteine through the conserved F or W. The D gene is left open where the match is weak. Size values are once, few and many counts, or a class for expanded clones, and some rows have none.

>NA|TRBJ2-3|NA|TRBV7-6
TGTGCCAGCAGTTTCGCCGGGGGGCGGGGAGATACGCAGTATTTT
CASSFAGGRGDTQYF
>NA|TRBJ2-1|NA|TRBV9
TGTGCCAGCAGCCTAGACGGGACATTCTTCTACAATGAGCAGTTCTTC
CASSLDGTFFYNEQFF
>NA|TRBJ1-1|NA|TRBV14
TGTGCCAGCAGCCAAGGGCGCGGGCCTTGGGACACTGAAGCTTTCTTT
CASSQGRGPWDTEAFF
>NA|TRBJ2-3|NA|TRBV7-2
TGTGCCAGCAGCTTAGATACCACCCGGGACTGGGGCACAGATACGCAGTATTTT
CASSLDTTRDWGTDTQYF
>NA|TRBJ1-5|NA|TRBV7-2
TGTGCCAGCAGCTTAAGGTATTCGGGAGGGAGCAATCAGCCCCAGCATTTT
CASSLRYSGGSNQPQHF
>NA|TRBJ1-1|NA|TRBV4-2
TGTGCCAGCAGCCAAGAAGGGGGGGCAAATGGTTTTTCCACTGAAGCTTTCTTT
CASSQEGGANGFSTEAFF
>few|TRBJ1-2|NA|TRBV28
TGTGCCAGCAGTTTAGTAGCAGGGCTCTATGGCTACACCTTC
CASSLVAGLYGYTF
>NA|TRBJ2-2|NA|TRBV24-1
TGTGCCACCAGTGATTCACAGGGCCCGACCGGGGAGCTGTTTTTT
CATSDSQGPTGELFF
>NA|TRBJ2-3|NA|TRBV7-2
TGTGCCAGCAGGCATGGGAGCGGGCAACTCACAGATACGCAGTATTTT
CASRHGSGQLTDTQYF
>NA|TRBJ2-7|TRBD1|TRBV2
TGTGCCAGCAGGGGACAGGGGCCCTACGAGCAGTACTTC
CASRGQGPYEQYF
>NA|TRBJ1-5|NA|TRBV7-9
TGTGCCAGCAGCCCGGCCGGGGGCAATCAGCCCCAGCATTTT
CASSPAGGNQPQHF
>NA|TRBJ1-2|NA|TRBV5-1
TGCGCCAGCAGCTTCCAGCCGGGAAACTATGGCTACACCTTC
CASSFQPGNYGYTF
>NA|TRBJ1-6|NA|TRBV2
TGTGCCAGCAGTAGGGACGGAGGGCACAATTCACCCCTCCACTTT
CASSRDGGHNSPLHF
>few|TRBJ1-4|TRBD1|TRBV7-9
TGTGCCAGCGCCGGGACAGGGAGTGAAAAACTGTTTTTT
CASAGTGSEKLFF
>NA|TRBJ2-1|NA|TRBV7-7
TGTGCTAGCAGCTTAGGGAGCTCCTACAATGAGCAGTTCTTC
CASSLGSSYNEQFF
>NA|TRBJ1-4|TRBD1|TRBV4-3
TGCGCCAGCAGCCAGGGGGACAGGGGGTTTGAAAAACTGTTTTTT
CASSQGDRGFEKLFF
>NA|TRBJ2-5|TRBD2|TRBV7-2
TGTGCCAGCAGCTGGGGACTACTAGAGACCCAGTACTTC
CASSWGLLETQYF
>NA|TRBJ2-3|TRBD2|TRBV30
TGTGCCTCATCCTTACGGGAGGGCCCAGATACGCAGTATTTT
CASSLREGPDTQYF
>NA|TRBJ1-3|NA|TRBV5-1
TGCGCCAGCAGCTTGGTGGGGGGCTCTGGAAACACCATATATTTT
CASSLVGGSGNTIYF
>NA|TRBJ1-1|TRBD1|TRBV5-4
TGTGCCAGCAGCCCTGGAGGGGGCAGCACTGAAGCTTTCTTT
CASSPGGGSTEAFF
>NA|TRBJ2-3|NA|TRBV7-8
TGTGCCAGCAGCTTGCAGGGTGTTAGCACAGATACGCAGTATTTT
CASSLQGVSTDTQYF
>NA|TRBJ2-1|TRBD1|TRBV28
TGTGCCAGCAGTTCCGGACAGGGGGGCCGTGAGCAGTTCTTC
CASSSGQGGREQFF
>once|TRBJ2-1|TRBD1|TRBV11-2
TGTGCCAGCAGCTTAGGAAGGAGGACAGGGGTGAATGAGCAGTTCTTC
CASSLGRRTGVNEQFF
>NA|TRBJ1-5|NA|TRBV5-1
TGCGCCAGCAGCCCAATAGGGGGGGGGAATCAGCCCCAGCATTTT
CASSPIGGGNQPQHF
>NA|TRBJ2-3|TRBD2|TRBV4-1
TGCGCCAGCAGAGGACTAGCGGGAGGCCCCGGGGGTTGGACAGATACGCAGTATTTT
CASRGLAGGPGGWTDTQYF
>NA|TRBJ2-5|NA|TRBV7-9
TGTGCCAGCAGCTTGGCTAGCTTCCCAGAGACCCAGTACTTC
CASSLASFPETQYF
>NA|TRBJ1-6|NA|TRBV2
TGTGCCAGCAGTGAAGGGCGGAGGAATTCACCCCTCCACTTT
CASSEGRRNSPLHF
>NA|TRBJ2-3|NA|TRBV9
TGTGCCAGCAGCTCCGGTGATACGCAGTATTTT
CASSSGDTQYF
>NA|TRBJ2-3|NA|TRBV7-8
TGTGCCAGCAGCCAGACTCTTTTGGGAGTGGCAGATACGCAGTATTTT
CASSQTLLGVADTQYF
>NA|TRBJ2-3|TRBD2|TRBV14
TGTGCCAGCAGCCCGAGACTAGCGGGGGACGAGGCAGATACGCAGTATTTT
CASSPRLAGDEADTQYF
>NA|TRBJ1-2|NA|TRBV6-5
TGTGCCAGCAGTTACTCGTTGGGGACTCAGTACACCTTC
CASSYSLGTQYTF
>few|TRBJ2-4|TRBD1|TRBV10-3
TGTGCCATCAGTGAGGGACAGGAAAACATTCAGTACTTC
CAISEGQENIQYF
>NA|TRBJ2-1|TRBD2|TRBV5-1
TGCGCCAGCAGCTGGACTAGCGGGATAACCTACAATGAGCAGTTCTTC
CASSWTSGITYNEQFF